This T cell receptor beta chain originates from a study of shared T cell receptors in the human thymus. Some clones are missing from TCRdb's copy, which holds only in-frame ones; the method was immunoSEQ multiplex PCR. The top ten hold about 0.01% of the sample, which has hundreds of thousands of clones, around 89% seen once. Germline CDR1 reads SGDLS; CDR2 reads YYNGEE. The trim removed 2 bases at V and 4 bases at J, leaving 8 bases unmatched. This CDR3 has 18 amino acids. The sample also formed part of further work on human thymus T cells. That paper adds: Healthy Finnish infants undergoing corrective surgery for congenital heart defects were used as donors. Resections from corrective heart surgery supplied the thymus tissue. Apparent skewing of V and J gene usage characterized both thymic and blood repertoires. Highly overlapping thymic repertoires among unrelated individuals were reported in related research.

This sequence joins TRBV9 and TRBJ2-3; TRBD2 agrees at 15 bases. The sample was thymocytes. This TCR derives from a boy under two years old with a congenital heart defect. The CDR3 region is CASSVDGLAGGKSDTQYF. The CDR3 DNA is TGTGCCAGCAGCGTGGACGGACTAGCGGGAGGGAAGTCAGATACGCAGTATTTT.